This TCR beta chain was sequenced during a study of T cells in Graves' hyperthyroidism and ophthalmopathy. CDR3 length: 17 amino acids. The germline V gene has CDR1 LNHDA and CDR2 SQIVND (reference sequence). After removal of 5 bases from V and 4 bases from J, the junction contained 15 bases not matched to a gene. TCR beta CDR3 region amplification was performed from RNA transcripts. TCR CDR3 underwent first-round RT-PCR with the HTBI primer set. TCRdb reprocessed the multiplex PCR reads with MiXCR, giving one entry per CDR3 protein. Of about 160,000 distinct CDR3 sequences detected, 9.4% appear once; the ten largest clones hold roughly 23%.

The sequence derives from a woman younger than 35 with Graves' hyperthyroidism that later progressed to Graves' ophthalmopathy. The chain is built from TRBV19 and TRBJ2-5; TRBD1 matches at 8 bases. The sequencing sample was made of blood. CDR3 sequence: CASSGGSPFDRGETQYF. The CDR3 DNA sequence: TGTGCCAGTAGTGGGGGCTCGCCGTTTGACAGGGGAGAGACCCAGTACTTC.